Listed below are T cell receptor beta chains from one sample, sequenced in a study of memory CD4+ T cells and cytomegalovirus serostatus. TCRdb's table, derived via immunoSEQ multiplex PCR, lists solely in-frame clones and lacks some. The sample lists about 42,000 clones; roughly three quarters were seen once. Source material: memory CD4+ T cells from blood. Receptors were obtained from an adult in good health and CMV-seronegative. CDR3s include the opening cysteine and the closing phenylalanine or tryptophan. D genes are given only for firm matches. Not every row has a clone size; where given, it reads once, few, many or a size class.

. . TRBJ2-7 14 TRBV5-4 TGTGCCAGCAGCCTTATCGGGCAATCCTACGAGCAGTACTTC CASSLIGQSYEQYF
once . TRBJ1-3 17 TRBV7-9 TGTGCCAGCAGCGGGGGAGGGCCCACGGATACTGGAAACACCATATATTTT CASSGGGPTDTGNTIYF
. . TRBJ1-1 15 TRBV6-5 TGTGCCAGCAGTACCCCAGGAGGGCCCACCAGAGAAGCTTTCTTT CASSTPGGPTREAFF
once . TRBJ1-4 15 TRBV7-8 TGTGCCAGCAGCCCCGCCGGACGGATCAATGAAAAACTGTTTTTT CASSPAGRINEKLFF
. . TRBJ1-1 12 TRBV7-3 TGTGCCAGCAGCCCCGGGATAGGTGAAGCTTTCTTT CASSPGIGEAFF
. TRBD1 TRBJ2-7 15 TRBV28 TGTGCCAGCAGTTTATTTGACAGGGATTTAAACGAGCAGTACTTC CASSLFDRDLNEQYF
. . TRBJ1-3 13 TRBV11-2 TGTGCCAGCAGCCCTGGGAACGGAAACACCATATATTTT CASSPGNGNTIYF
. TRBD1 TRBJ1-2 14 TRBV5-4 TGTGCCAGCAGTAGGGACAGGGATAACTATGGCTACACCTTC CASSRDRDNYGYTF
. . TRBJ2-6 15 TRBV18 TGTGCCAGCTCACCAGGTCGCTCTGGGGCCAACGTCCTGACTTTC CASSPGRSGANVLTF
. . TRBJ1-2 16 TRBV28 TGTGCCAGCAGCACTGCAACCGTCCCTAATGGAAATGGCTACACCTTC CASSTATVPNGNGYTF
. . TRBJ1-2 12 TRBV7-2 TGTGCCAGCAGCATGGACAGAAGCGCGTGGTTCTTC CASSMDRSAWFF
. . TRBJ2-7 13 TRBV4-2 TGTGCCAGCAGCCTTTTGGGGTCCGGAGAGCAGTACTTC CASSLLGSGEQYF
. . TRBJ1-5 14 TRBV6-6 TGTGCCAGCAGCCAGAGACAGGAGAATCAGCCCCAGCATTTT CASSQRQENQPQHF
. . TRBJ1-5 15 TRBV28 TGTGCCAGCAGGCCCGGGGGGACACCTAATCAGCCCCAGCATTTT CASRPGGTPNQPQHF
. TRBD1 TRBJ1-5 15 TRBV7-2 TGTGCCAGCAGCCCCGGGACAGTGGGATATCAGCCCCAGCATTTT CASSPGTVGYQPQHF
. . TRBJ2-3 13 TRBV30 TGTGCCTGGAGTGTAGGCGGTCCAGATACGCAGTATTTT CAWSVGGPDTQYF
. . TRBJ1-6 14 TRBV7-8 TGTGCCAGCACTACCCGGGCTAGTAATTCACCCCTCCACTTT CASTTRASNSPLHF
. . TRBJ1-4 14 TRBV28 TGTGCCAGTTTTCAAAGCGGAGTGGGTGAAAAACTGTTTTTT CASFQSGVGEKLFF
. . TRBJ1-2 15 TRBV27 TGTGCAACTTACCTCCCTCAGGGAAAGAACTATGGCTACACCTTC CATYLPQGKNYGYTF
once TRBD1 TRBJ1-1 16 TRBV6-1 TGTGCCAGCAGTGCCCGGGACAGGGGGGCCAAGGCTGAAGCTTTCTTT CASSARDRGAKAEAFF
. . TRBJ1-1 14 TRBV6-5 TGTGCCAGCAGTTACGGGAACTGGGCGGCTGAAGCTTTCTTT CASSYGNWAAEAFF
. . TRBJ2-7 13 TRBV29-1 TGCAGCGCCCTAGACAGGAGCTCCTACGAGCAGTACTTC CSALDRSSYEQYF
once TRBD1 TRBJ1-4 16 TRBV30 TGTGCCTGGAGGGAGGGGAACAGGGGGACTAATGAAAAACTGTTTTTT CAWREGNRGTNEKLFF
once . TRBJ2-2 16 TRBV7-2 TGTGCCAGCAGCCCCCGGACACCAGCGAACACCGGGGAGCTGTTTTTT CASSPRTPANTGELFF
. . TRBJ1-1 14 TRBV7-8 TGTGCCAGCAGCCCGGCCGGGGGGCGGACTGAAGCTTTCTTT CASSPAGGRTEAFF
. . TRBJ2-2 14 TRBV18 TGTGCCAGCTCACCACGTGAGAACACCGGGGAGCTGTTTTTT CASSPRENTGELFF
. . TRBJ1-5 15 TRBV7-2 TGTGCCAGCAGTTCCCCCGGGGTCAGCAATCAGCCCCAGCATTTT CASSSPGVSNQPQHF
. . TRBJ1-1 12 TRBV11-2 TGTGCCAGCAGCTTAGCCCGGAGTGAAGCTTTCTTT CASSLARSEAFF
. TRBD1 TRBJ1-3 15 TRBV29-1 TGCAGCGTCGTCCGGGACAGCAACTCTGGAAACACCATATATTTT CSVVRDSNSGNTIYF
. . TRBJ2-5 15 TRBV19 TGTGCCAGTAGCCCCGAGGGGGGTATGTTTGAGACCCAGTACTTC CASSPEGGMFETQYF
. . TRBJ2-3 16 TRBV18 TGTGCCAGCTCACCGCCAGGGGCTCTTAGCACAGATACGCAGTATTTT CASSPPGALSTDTQYF
. . TRBJ2-3 14 TRBV5-8 TGTGCCAGCAGCTTGGACGGTGGTCCAGATACGCAGTATTTT CASSLDGGPDTQYF
. . TRBJ1-1 13 TRBV7-9 TGTGCCAGCAGCTTGGGGGGGGACACTGAAGCTTTCTTT CASSLGGDTEAFF
few . TRBJ1-2 14 TRBV7-2 TGTGCCAGCAGCTTAGGACGGCGGAACTATGGCTACACCTTC CASSLGRRNYGYTF
. . TRBJ2-6 13 TRBV29-1 TGCAGCGCTCAGGGCTCTGGGGCCAACGTCCTGACTTTC CSAQGSGANVLTF
. . TRBJ1-2 16 TRBV28 TGTGCCAGCAGTTTAGGGGGCATATCGTCGATCTATGGCTACACCTTC CASSLGGISSIYGYTF
. TRBD1 TRBJ1-1 13 TRBV7-3 TGTGCCAGCAGCTTATCAGGGGGCACTGAAGCTTTCTTT CASSLSGGTEAFF
. . TRBJ1-1 14 TRBV7-2 TGTGCCAGCAGCTGGGGGGGAATGAACACTGAAGCTTTCTTT CASSWGGMNTEAFF
. TRBD2 TRBJ2-6 16 TRBV19 TGTGCCAGTAGTATTAGGGAGGGGACTGGGGCCAACGTCCTGACTTTC CASSIREGTGANVLTF
. . TRBJ1-5 14 TRBV6-1 TGTGCCAGCCACTGGCGGGGCTTCAATCAGCCCCAGCATTTT CASHWRGFNQPQHF
. . TRBJ1-3 19 TRBV5-8 TGTGCCAGCAGCTTGATATTGATCGGATCTCTCTACTCTGGAAACACCATATATTTT CASSLILIGSLYSGNTIYF
. . TRBJ1-2 15 TRBV7-3 TGTGCCAGCAAATCAGGACCAGGGAGTTCCTATGGCTACACCTTC CASKSGPGSSYGYTF
. . TRBJ1-4 15 TRBV28 TGTGCCAGCAGTACTCCGATGGGAAGGGAGGAAAAACTGTTTTTT CASSTPMGREEKLFF
. . TRBJ1-5 15 TRBV15 TGTGCCACCAGCAGAGGGGACGGTAGCAATCAGCCCCAGCATTTT CATSRGDGSNQPQHF
. TRBD1 TRBJ2-3 14 TRBV2 TGTGCCAGAAGAACAGGGGAACTTGATCATACGCAGTATTTT CARRTGELDHTQYF